This T cell receptor beta chain was sequenced in a study of blood T cell repertoires in COVID-19. The CDR3 consists of 14 residues. With 11 bases removed from V and 9 bases from J, the gap between germline ends came to 23 bases. Germline V CDR1 and CDR2: MNHEY, SVGAGI. Here immunoSEQ multiplex PCR was the method, and the copy in TCRdb shows in-frame clones only, minus some. The sample gives about 240,000 clones, about 87% of which show up once; 6% to 9% is in the top ten. Sequenced: peripheral blood. This clonotype was obtained from a woman aged 70-85 years with active or convalescent COVID-19. The gene calls are TRBV6-5 and TRBJ1-5, with D perhaps TRBD1 (5 bases). Here the CDR3 DNA reads TGTGCCGCGGCACGGGTCGGGGGGTCTACGCCCCAGCATTTT. This sequence encodes CAAARVGGSTPQHF.